This T cell receptor (beta chain) originates from a study of cytomegalovirus exposure and HLA in healthy donors. The germline V gene has CDR1 MNHEY and CDR2 SMNVEV (reference sequence). This CDR3 has 16 amino acids. V dropped 6 bases and J dropped 0; count of bases not matched to a gene: 7. PCR employed 60 Vbeta and 13 Jbeta primers. The protocol was immunoSEQ multiplex PCR, while the TCRdb copy is restricted to in-frame clones and leaves out a portion. Here the sample spans around 95,000 clones, 75% to 85% being singletons. Sequenced material: PBMCs. This rearrangement joins TRBV27 to TRBJ2-1; TRBD2 matches 8 bases. This TCR was recovered from a young man in good health and CMV-seropositive. The CDR3: CASSWERGSSYNEQFF. CDR3 sequence (DNA): TGTGCCAGCAGCTGGGAGCGGGGGAGCTCCTACAATGAGCAGTTCTTC.